These 11 T cell receptor beta chains share one sample of origin, sequenced in a study of T cell responses to AZD1222 COVID-19 vaccine. The table came from immunoSEQ multiplex PCR; TCRdb's copy has only in-frame clones and leaves some out. Of 100,000 to 150,000 clones listed, over 75% are singletons. The starting material was peripheral blood, obtained on day 0 of AZD1222 vaccination. The receptors were gathered from an adult in good health.

This clone was observed a few times. The rearrangement uses TRBV14 and TRBJ2-2; TRBD2 matches 10 bases. This CDR3 has 18 residues. J gave up 2 bases and V 1 base, and 7 bases lay outside the gene matches. CDR1 and CDR2 (germline): SGHDN, FVKESK. In DNA form, the CDR3 reads TGTGCCAGCAGCCAAGCATCGGCTAGCGGGAGAAACACCGGGGAGCTGTTTTTT. Residues: CASSQASASGRNTGELFF.

This clone was detected once. The rearrangement uses TRBV6-1 and TRBJ2-5; 7 nucleotides align to TRBD1. CDR3 size: 14 residues. With V trimmed by 2 bases and J by 3 bases, 3 bases remained unmatched. The V gene's germline CDR1 is MNHNS and CDR2 SASEGT. DNA of the CDR3: TGTGCCAGCAGTGAACCCGGACAGGAAGAGACCCAGTACTTC. Protein sequence: CASSEPGQEETQYF.

The sample holds one count of this clone. CDR3 nucleotide sequence: TGTGCCAGCAGTGATTGGGGGGCTAGCTCCTACGAGCAGTACTTC. Translated, it gives CASSDWGASSYEQYF. The chain couples TRBV6-1 to TRBJ2-7; D assignment may be TRBD1 or TRBD2 (6 bases each). Germline V gene sequence: CDR1 MNHNS, CDR2 SASEGT. The CDR3 is 15 residues long. The germline V and J ends were trimmed by 3 bases and 0 bases, with 12 bases remaining between them.

This chain joins TRBV5-4 and TRBJ2-7; D might be TRBD2 (6 bases). The CDR3 runs to 15 residues. The V end was cut by 0 bases, the J end by 0 bases, with 10 bases between. The germline CDR1 and CDR2 sequences are SGHNT and YYREEE (reference sequence). CDR3 nucleotide sequence: TGTGCCAGCAGCTTGGGGGGGAGGAGCTCCTACGAGCAGTACTTC. It translates to CASSLGGRSSYEQYF.

V gene TRBV9 combines with J gene TRBJ2-7; 12 bases align to TRBD2. Germline V lookup: CDR1 SGDLS, CDR2 YYNGEE. CDR3 size: 16 residues. V was clipped by 0 bases and J by 4 bases; unmatched bases: 5. Here the CDR3 DNA reads TGTGCCAGCAGCGTAGATCTAGCGGGGGGGCGGTACGAGCAGTACTTC. Its translation: CASSVDLAGGRYEQYF.

This rearrangement joins TRBV4-2 to TRBJ1-6; D is ambiguous. This CDR3 contains 15 residues. From germline, CDR1 is LGHNA and CDR2 YNFKEQ. V gave up 0 bases and J gave up 6 bases, with 9 bases separating them. The CDR3 spells CASSQDLGANSPLHF. The CDR3, as DNA: TGTGCCAGCAGCCAAGACCTGGGCGCTAATTCACCCCTCCACTTT.

V and J are TRBV27 and TRBJ1-2; 8 nucleotides match TRBD1. The CDR3 loop spans 13 amino acids. Germline V gives CDR1 MNHEY, CDR2 SMNVEV (reference sequence). V lost 6 bases and J lost 7; bases outside the gene matches: 7. CDR3 DNA sequence: TGTGCCAGCAGACCCCAGGGGGCGGGTGGCTACACCTTC. It specifies CASRPQGAGGYTF.

The CDR3 region has the DNA TGTGCCAGCAGCAAGTCCCCGAACAGGGGATCCTCCTACGAGCAGTACTTC. Protein product: CASSKSPNRGSSYEQYF. The chain links TRBV21-1 to TRBJ2-7; the D call of TRBD1 is as the table states it, not checked on the DNA. TRBV21-1 is described as a pseudogene. The CDR3 totals 17 residues.

The chain is built from TRBV24-1 and TRBJ2-2; 9 positions match TRBD2. The germline gives CDR1 KGHDR, CDR2 SFDVKD. V was clipped by 4 bases and J by 4 bases; unmatched bases: 6. This CDR3 contains 16 residues. As DNA, the CDR3 is TGTGCCACCAGTGACTTTAGCGGGAGTGTCACCGGGGAGCTGTTTTTT. Translated: CATSDFSGSVTGELFF.

The chain links TRBV3-1 (or the pseudogene TRBV3-2) to TRBJ2-3; D ambiguous. Trimming took off 7 bases at V and 2 bases at J, with 16 bases between the two ends. The CDR3 runs 15 residues. CDR1 is LGHDT and CDR2 is YNNKEL in the germline V gene (reference sequence). This CDR3 is CASNPSWSDTDTQYF. The DNA for the CDR3 is TGTGCCAGCAACCCGTCGTGGTCCGACACAGATACGCAGTATTTT.

This clone was observed once. V usage is TRBV11-2 and J usage is TRBJ2-3, with D tentatively TRBD2 (6 bases). V lost 1 base to trimming and J lost 4 bases, with 15 bases between them. The CDR3 sequence is 16 residues long. The V gene's germline CDR1 is SGHAT and CDR2 FQNNGV. The CDR3 region has the DNA TGTGCCAGCAGCTTAGGCTCTGGCGGGGATGCAGATACGCAGTATTTT. Its protein is CASSLGSGGDADTQYF.